This passage covers 14 T cell receptor beta chains from one sample sequenced in a study of B cell selection in AIRE deficiency. Using immunoSEQ multiplex PCR, the repertoire was profiled, and TCRdb retains in-frame clones only, with some absent. The data contain about 24,000 clones, roughly 97% of them seen just once; the ten biggest clones take up 0.2% to 0.25%. Conventional CD4 T cells were sorted as CD4+CD127+ cells. The sequenced sample consisted of CD4+CD127+ conventional T cells sorted from PBMCs. The receptors stem from a human donor in good health.

The chain uses TRBV6-6 and TRBJ1-2, with TRBD1 as a possible D gene (6 bases). Germline CDR1 and CDR2: MNHNY and SVGAGI (reference sequence). V lost 2 bases, J lost 6 bases, and 13 bases lay in between. This CDR3 region has 14 residues. For the CDR3, the DNA is TGTGCCAGCAGTTACGGGGACAACTCTCATGGCTACACCTTC. It yields the protein CASSYGDNSHGYTF.

The chain combines TRBV4-2 with TRBJ1-5; a possible D gene is TRBD1 (5 bases). This CDR3 region has 15 residues. CDR1 and CDR2 from the germline V gene are LGHNA and YNFKEQ. The V and J ends lost 5 bases and 0 bases respectively, with 11 bases between them. The CDR3 sequence: CASSTRQNSNQPQHF. The CDR3 DNA sequence: TGTGCCAGCAGCACCCGACAGAATAGCAATCAGCCCCAGCATTTT.

The V gene is TRBV29-1, the J gene TRBJ1-5; 7 bases map to TRBD1. J gave up 4 bases and V 4 bases, and 1 base lay outside the gene matches. The CDR3 extends over 12 amino acids. In germline, CDR1 is SQVTM, CDR2 ANQGSEA. The CDR3 loop reads CSVGGQNQPQHF. The DNA for the CDR3 is TGCAGCGTTGGGGGACAGAATCAGCCCCAGCATTTT.

The chain recombines TRBV28 with TRBJ2-7, with 8 bases that match TRBD2. J gave up 5 bases and V 3 bases, and 9 bases lay outside the gene matches. CDR1 is MDHEN, CDR2 SYDVKM, per germline. The CDR3 runs to 15 residues. CDR3 protein: CASSFTGSGSHEQYF. The CDR3 bases are TGTGCCAGCAGTTTTACGGGGAGCGGGAGCCACGAGCAGTACTTC. Looking up the rest from reference TRBV28 and TRBJ2-7 gives the full variable domain: DVKVTQSSRYLVKRTGEKVFLECVQDMDHENMFWYRQDPGLGLRLIYFSYDVKMKEKGDIPEGYSVSREKKERFSLILESASTNQTSMYLCASSFTGSGSHEQYFGPGTRLTVT.

The chain uses TRBV9 and TRBJ1-3; 7 bases agree with TRBD1. Germline CDR1 is SGDLS and CDR2 is YYNGEE. V lost 5 bases and J lost 4; bases outside the gene matches: 3. This CDR3 contains 13 residues. CDR3 sequence: CASSTTGGNTIYF. The CDR3 nucleotides read TGTGCCAGCAGTACGACAGGGGGAAACACCATATATTTT.

The rearrangement uses TRBV13 and TRBJ1-1; D is possibly TRBD1 (6 bases). V was trimmed by 5 bases and J by 3 bases, leaving 10 bases between them. This CDR3 comprises 13 residues. Germline-derived CDR1 and CDR2 are PRHDT and FYEKMQ (reference sequence). For the CDR3, the DNA is TGTGCCAGCAGCCGCACAGGGCACACTGAAGCTTTCTTT. As protein: CASSRTGHTEAFF.

The chain combines TRBV28 with TRBJ2-7; 14 nucleotides match TRBD2. This CDR3 spans 15 amino acids. The trim removed 7 bases at V and 2 bases at J, leaving 4 bases unmatched. The germline V gene has CDR1 MDHEN and CDR2 SYDVKM. The CDR3 sequence is CASTGLAGGTYEQYF. The CDR3 DNA reads as TGTGCCAGCACCGGACTAGCGGGAGGTACCTACGAGCAGTACTTC.

The genes are TRBV6-6 and TRBJ1-1, with D tentatively TRBD1 (5 bases). With 6 bases removed from V and 2 bases from J, the gap between germline ends came to 16 bases. Germline lookup yields CDR1 MNHNY and CDR2 SVGAGI (reference sequence). The CDR3 is made up of 15 amino acids. The CDR3 nucleotides are TGTGCCAGCAGACCCCCGGGGGGGGGAAACACTGAAGCTTTCTTT. It encodes CASRPPGGGNTEAFF.

The chain carries TRBV6-1 and TRBJ2-6; the D is unclear. V dropped 7 bases and J dropped 2 bases, with 6 bases sitting between them. The CDR3 consists of 13 residues. Germline V gene sequence: CDR1 MNHNS, CDR2 SASEGT. This chain's CDR3 is CASKWAGANVLTF. CDR3 DNA: TGTGCCAGCAAATGGGCTGGGGCCAACGTCCTGACTTTC.

This chain uses TRBV28 with TRBJ1-1; D perhaps matches TRBD1 (6 bases). Per germline, CDR1 MDHEN and CDR2 SYDVKM. The ends were cut back, 5 bases at V and 4 bases at J, with 14 bases in the middle. The CDR3 covers 14 residues. CDR3 sequence reads: CASSPASTGTEAFF. The CDR3 DNA reads as TGTGCCAGCAGTCCCGCTTCGACAGGCACTGAAGCTTTCTTT.

This clone was recorded only once. V is TRBV19 and J is TRBJ1-2, with D tentatively TRBD1 (6 bases). The germline gives CDR1 LNHDA, CDR2 SQIVND (reference sequence). Trimming removed 10 bases from V and 4 bases from J, with 19 bases in between. The length of the CDR3 is 14 residues. CDR3 region: CATMGQGTFYGYTF. Written as DNA, the CDR3 is TGTGCCACCATGGGACAAGGGACCTTCTATGGCTACACCTTC.

V is TRBV7-9 and J is TRBJ2-3; D not certain. Germline CDR1 reads SEHNR; CDR2 reads FQNEAQ (reference sequence). V lost 3 bases to trimming and J lost 4 bases, with 11 bases between them. This CDR3 region has 14 residues. CDR3 amino acids: CASSFLSGADTQYF. Written as DNA, the CDR3 is TGTGCCAGCAGCTTTCTCAGTGGTGCAGATACGCAGTATTTT.

V and J are TRBV7-2 and TRBJ2-3, with D perhaps TRBD2 (6 bases). CDR3 length: 18 residues. Germline values: CDR1 SGHTA, CDR2 FQGNSA. The germline V and J ends were trimmed by 0 bases and 4 bases, with 20 bases remaining between them. The DNA of the CDR3 is TGTGCCAGCAGCTTAGCTCCCGGGGGAGGTCGTCGGGCAGATACGCAGTATTTT. It yields the protein CASSLAPGGGRRADTQYF.

This chain connects TRBV7-2 to TRBJ2-5; tentatively, D is TRBD1 or TRBD2 (5 bases each). The CDR3 totals 13 residues. Trimming shortened V by 3 bases and J by 5 bases, and 10 bases separated the two germline ends. CDR1 is SGHTA, CDR2 FQGNSA, per germline. In nucleotides, the CDR3 is TGTGCCAGCAGCTTCGGGACCATGGAGACCCAGTACTTC. Its translation: CASSFGTMETQYF. Based on the CDR3 plus reference TRBV7-2 and TRBJ2-5, the full variable domain is GAGVSQSPSNKVTEKGKDVELRCDPISGHTALYWYRQSLGQGLEFLIYFQGNSAPDKSGLPSDRFSAERTGGSVSTLTIQRTQQEDSAVYLCASSFGTMETQYFGPGTRLLVL.